These 16 T cell receptor beta chains were sequenced from one sample in a study of response to subunit inactivated influenza vaccine. TCRdb used MiXCR to reprocess the RT-PCR reads, holding one entry per CDR3 protein. The sample has 700,000 to 800,000 distinct CDR3 sequences, approximately 17% seen once. This specimen was PBMCs from blood, taken roughly 5 days after vaccination. The receptor source for this set is a man aged 50 to 59 who received an inactivated influenza vaccine.

This clonotype occurred many times. This chain uses TRBV6-2 or TRBV6-3 with TRBJ1-5; D might be TRBD1 (5 bases). The CDR3 consists of 20 residues. Trimming removed 2 bases at V and 1 base at J, with 24 bases between. Germline loops: CDR1 MNHEY, CDR2 SVGEGT. The CDR3 DNA reads as TGTGCCAGCAGTTACACAAGAGGGGAGCGGAGGTCGACAAGCAATCAGCCCCAGCATTTT. Protein: CASSYTRGERRSTSNQPQHF.

This clonotype was observed a few times. The chain is built from TRBV25-1 and TRBJ2-1; TRBD1 agrees at 8 bases. This CDR3 has 16 residues. The V gene end was trimmed by 4 bases and the J gene end by 7 bases; junction bases not matched to a gene: 12. Germline lookup yields CDR1 MGHDK and CDR2 SYGVNS. The CDR3 DNA reads TGTGCCAGCAGTGGTGCCGGGACAGGCTCTCGAAATGAGCAGTTCTTC. It specifies CASSGAGTGSRNEQFF.

Many counts were recorded for this clonotype. The V and J genes are TRBV7-9 and TRBJ2-5; D possibly corresponds to TRBD1 (6 bases). V shed 5 bases and J shed 6 bases, with 16 bases lying between them. Germline values: CDR1 SEHNR, CDR2 FQNEAQ (reference sequence). The CDR3 covers 14 residues. DNA of the CDR3: TGTGCCAGCAGCGGTACAGGGCTAGGGAAGACCCAGTACTTC. Translation gives CASSGTGLGKTQYF. Complete variable domain (other parts from reference TRBV7-9 and TRBJ2-5): DTGVSQNPRHKITKRGQNVTFRCDPISEHNRLYWYRQTLGQGPEFLTYFQNEAQLEKSRLLSDRFSAERPKGSFSTLEIQRTEQGDSAMYLCASSGTGLGKTQYFGPGTRLLVL.

This clonotype was seen a few times. The V gene is TRBV10-3, the J gene TRBJ2-3, with 7 bases lining up with TRBD1. Germline V lookup: CDR1 ENHRY, CDR2 SYGVKD. The CDR3 length is 14 residues. V was clipped by 2 bases and J by 4 bases; unmatched bases: 3. CDR3 region: CAISEHQGADTQYF. In DNA, the CDR3 is TGTGCCATCAGTGAGCACCAGGGGGCAGATACGCAGTATTTT.

There are a few counts of this clonotype. The gene calls are TRBV6-4 and TRBJ2-2; 7 bases match TRBD2. The CDR3 extends over 14 amino acids. The V and J ends lost 8 bases and 0 bases, in that order; junction bases with no gene match: 3. Germline assignment: CDR1 MRHNA and CDR2 SNTAGT. The CDR3 here is CASGDYPNTGELFF. CDR3 in DNA: TGTGCCAGCGGGGACTATCCGAACACCGGGGAGCTGTTTTTT.

The chain carries TRBV20-1 and TRBJ2-2, with 11 bases aligning to TRBD2. Germline V CDR1 and CDR2: DFQATT, SNEGSKA (reference sequence). Trimming removed 3 bases from V and 6 bases from J; junction bases left unmatched: 12. The CDR3 has 17 amino acids. As DNA, the CDR3 is TGCAGTGCTAGCCAGCCACTAGCGGGAGATGGGGCCGGGGAGCTGTTTTTT. Its protein product is CSASQPLAGDGAGELFF.

The chain has TRBV4-2 and TRBJ1-2; the D is unclear. The ends were cut back, 4 bases at V and 8 bases at J, with 20 bases in the middle. Germline-derived CDR1 and CDR2 are LGHNA and YNFKEQ. The CDR3 has 15 amino acids. The CDR3 coding sequence is TGTGCCAGCAGCCTCTCTACGACGGACGGTTCGGGCTACACCTTC. Its translation is CASSLSTTDGSGYTF.

The chain combines TRBV27 with TRBJ1-6; perhaps TRBD1 as D (6 bases). CDR1 is MNHEY, CDR2 SMNVEV, per germline (reference sequence). The V and J ends lost 2 bases and 9 bases respectively, with 14 bases between them. The CDR3 runs to 15 residues. The CDR3 coding sequence is TGTGCCAGCAGTTTACAGGGGTATGGTTTTTCACCCCTCCACTTT. Residues: CASSLQGYGFSPLHF.

This clonotype was detected only a few times. The V and J genes are TRBV7-9 and TRBJ2-2, with a weak D call TRBD2 (6 bases). CDR3 size: 14 residues. V lost 1 base to trimming and J lost 6 bases, with 9 bases between them. Looked up from germline, CDR1 is SEHNR and CDR2 is FQNEAQ (reference sequence). Written as DNA, the CDR3 is TGTGCCAGCAGCTTAGTACGCGGGGCCGGGGAGCTGTTTTTT. As protein: CASSLVRGAGELFF. Filled out from reference TRBV7-9 and TRBJ2-2, the complete variable domain reads DTGVSQNPRHKITKRGQNVTFRCDPISEHNRLYWYRQTLGQGPEFLTYFQNEAQLEKSRLLSDRFSAERPKGSFSTLEIQRTEQGDSAMYLCASSLVRGAGELFFGEGSRLTVL.

The chain has TRBV20-1 and TRBJ2-1; 7 nucleotides match TRBD1. CDR3 size: 15 residues. V gave up 7 bases and J gave up 0 bases; unmatched junction bases: 9. Germline V gives CDR1 DFQATT, CDR2 SNEGSKA (reference sequence). CDR3 DNA sequence: TGCAGTGGCCAGGCCGGGACAGCCTCCTACAATGAGCAGTTCTTC. This sequence encodes CSGQAGTASYNEQFF.

Ten or more counts support this clonotype. The V gene is TRBV6-1, the J gene TRBJ1-1, with D possibly matching TRBD1 (5 bases). This CDR3 has 13 residues. Trimming stripped 4 bases from V and 4 bases from J, with 10 bases between. The germline CDR1 and CDR2 sequences are MNHNS and SASEGT. CDR3 sequence: CASSVLGGTEAFF. CDR3 DNA sequence: TGTGCCAGCAGTGTCCTGGGGGGCACTGAAGCTTTCTTT.

The CDR3 spells CASSIRDSSGANVLTF. The CDR3, as DNA: TGCGCCAGCAGCATTCGGGACAGCTCTGGGGCCAACGTCCTGACTTTC. The V and J genes are TRBV5-1 and TRBJ2-6, with TRBD1 matching 7 bases. Germline CDR1 SGHRS, CDR2 YFSETQ. After removal of 4 bases from V and 0 bases from J, the junction contained 4 bases not matched to a gene. This CDR3 comprises 16 residues.

The V call is TRBV9, the J call TRBJ2-5; D is tentatively TRBD1 or TRBD2 (5 bases each). The CDR3 totals 16 residues. Germline loops: CDR1 SGDLS, CDR2 YYNGEE. Trimming shortened V by 2 bases and J by 5 bases, and 19 bases separated the two germline ends. CDR3 amino acids: CASSVNPGTTQETQYF. The CDR3 DNA is TGTGCCAGCAGCGTGAACCCCGGGACCACACAGGAGACCCAGTACTTC.

This CDR3 reads CASSVESFTGELFF. Here the CDR3 DNA reads TGTGCCAGCAGCGTAGAAAGTTTCACCGGGGAGCTGTTTTTT. The chain recombines TRBV9 with TRBJ2-2; no definite D call. CDR1 is SGDLS and CDR2 is YYNGEE in the germline V gene. This CDR3 region has 14 residues. The V end was cut by 0 bases, the J end by 4 bases, with 7 bases between.

This sequence joins TRBV12-3 or TRBV12-4 and TRBJ1-4; 12 bases fit TRBD1. V shed 6 bases and J 7 bases; nucleotides not matched to a gene: 6. The CDR3 has 15 amino acids. DNA of the CDR3: TGTGCCAGCAGCTACGGGACAGGGGGCGGTGAAAAACTGTTTTTT. It translates to CASSYGTGGGEKLFF.

The chain uses TRBV18 and TRBJ2-4; D might be TRBD2 (6 bases). V was shortened by 0 bases and J by 6 bases, with 9 bases between the two germline ends. The CDR3 has 14 amino acids. Germline loops: CDR1 KGHSH, CDR2 LQKENI. In nucleotides, the CDR3 is TGTGCCAGCTCACCACCGCCTAGCGCAAACATTCAGTACTTC. Translated, it gives CASSPPPSANIQYF. Supplemented by reference TRBV18 and TRBJ2-4, the full variable domain reads NAGVMQNPRHLVRRRGQEARLRCSPMKGHSHVYWYRQLPEEGLKFMVYLQKENIIDESGMPKERFSAEFPKEGPSILRIQQVVRGDSAAYFCASSPPPSANIQYFGAGTRLSVL.